The source of this T cell receptor (beta chain) is a study of shared clonotypes between healthy human individuals. Overall study context: Sampling drew on donors who were a couple of women and three men aged 18 to 49.

Clones were read by immunoSEQ multiplex PCR, and TCRdb kept only the in-frame ones, dropping some. Of 2 million to 2.5 million clones in the sample, 95% were seen once. Germline lookup yields CDR1 LGHNA and CDR2 YSLEER. J was trimmed by 3 bases and V by 3 bases; bases with no gene match: 6. The CDR3 contains 15 residues. This clonotype was sampled from a man aged 18 to 29 in good health. The sample was naive CD4+ T cells sorted from blood. Subset denoted: CD45RA+ positively selected. The V and J genes are TRBV4-3 and TRBJ2-5, with 8 nucleotides matching TRBD2. The chain's CDR3 is CASSQSGRIEETQYF. Written as DNA, the CDR3 is TGCGCCAGCAGCCAGAGCGGGAGAATAGAAGAGACCCAGTACTTC.